The text below deals with one T cell receptor (beta chain). Its antigen is not known. This sample was included in a study of long-term antiretroviral therapy in people with HIV. CDR3 length equals 13 residues. CDR1 is SEHNR and CDR2 is FQNEAQ in the germline V gene (reference sequence). Trimming left V 2 bases short and J 5 bases short, with 9 bases between. The study's findings and limits: CDR3 length ranges were narrower in HIV repertoires than in controls. Relative to transplant donor controls, diversity remained lower despite increasing after ART.

Survey-level immunoSEQ v3.0 assays were run. Sequencing targeted 40,000-50,000 T-cell genomes per sample. TCRdb keeps only in-frame clones here, not all; method: immunoSEQ multiplex PCR. Of more than 25,000 clones listed, roughly 87% were seen once; the top ten hold approximately 0.99%. V is TRBV7-9 and J is TRBJ1-1; D call uncertain. The sample here was unsorted PBMCs, taken 2 years after starting antiretroviral therapy. The clonotype comes from a man between 45 and 60 years old with HIV. CDR3 in amino acids: CASSLLEGTEAFF. CDR3 DNA: TGTGCCAGCAGCTTACTAGAAGGAACTGAAGCTTTCTTT.